Sequencing of this T cell receptor beta chain was carried out in a study of vaccination and CD4 T cells after COVID-19. Whole-study context: Convalescents were six males and four females, two of them Hispanic.

Cultured CD4+ T-cell DNA underwent Oncomine TCR Beta short-read sequencing. TCRdb recomputed calls from the PCR reads with MiXCR, one row per CDR3 protein. The sample includes thousands of distinct CDR3 sequences, around 48% of them seen just once. The treatment was: roughly 11-day PBMC culture with coronavirus spike peptide pools or control peptides (ViraFEST assay). Harvesting of the unexposed donor's CD4+ T cells predated the COVID-19 pandemic (2011-2018). A single count supports this clonotype. Its antigen is undetermined. This receptor was identified in a human donor in good health. Sequencing was done on a sample of CD4+ T cells from blood, cultured in vitro.

The CDR3 DNA reads as TGTGCCAGCAGCCTTACAGGGGTCGCTGGAAACACCATATATTTT. It yields the protein CASSLTGVAGNTIYF. The rearrangement links TRBV27 to TRBJ1-3; 7 nucleotides match TRBD1. V was clipped by 6 bases and J by 2 bases; unmatched bases: 7. This CDR3 is built from 15 residues. The V gene's germline CDR1 is MNHEY and CDR2 SMNVEV (reference sequence).